This T cell receptor beta chain was recovered during a study of T cell responses to AZD1222 COVID-19 vaccine. V lost 6 bases, J lost 6 bases, and 10 bases lay in between. Germline V gene sequence: CDR1 DFQATT, CDR2 SNEGSKA (reference sequence). There are 11 residues in the CDR3. Timing groups of about 4 and about 12 weeks for second doses were pooled. Here immunoSEQ multiplex PCR was the method, and the copy in TCRdb shows in-frame clones only, minus some. The sample includes roughly 150,000 clones, roughly nine tenths of them seen just once. V and J are TRBV20-1 and TRBJ2-3, with D unclear. Sequencing was performed on peripheral blood, taken 28 days after the second AZD1222 dose. The receptor comes from an adult who received the AZD1222 COVID-19 vaccine. The CDR3 here is CSALPRDTQYF. CDR3 nucleotides: TGCAGTGCCTTACCCAGGGATACGCAGTATTTT.